These 28 T cell receptor beta chains share one sample of origin, sequenced in a study of T cells in Graves' hyperthyroidism and ophthalmopathy. TCR beta CDR3 regions were amplified from RNA transcripts. Researchers ran a first-round RT-PCR on the TCR CDR3 using the HTBI primer set. TCRdb used MiXCR to reprocess the multiplex PCR reads, holding one entry per CDR3 protein. The sample includes some 510,000 distinct CDR3 sequences, more than 20% of them seen just once. Sequences were obtained from blood. The receptors stem from a young man with Graves' hyperthyroidism.

This clonotype was seen repeatedly, ten times or more. The chain employs TRBV19 and TRBJ2-7; tentatively, D is TRBD1 (6 bases). Germline values: CDR1 LNHDA, CDR2 SQIVND (reference sequence). This CDR3 contains 14 residues. V gave up 3 bases and J gave up 2 bases, with 11 bases separating them. CDR3 sequence: CASSMTGGPYEQYF. As DNA, the CDR3 is TGTGCCAGTAGTATGACAGGAGGTCCCTACGAGCAGTACTTC.

This clonotype has just a few counts. The rearrangement uses TRBV12-3 or TRBV12-4 and TRBJ2-2; TRBD2 aligns across 8 bases. CDR3 length equals 16 residues. The V segment lost 3 bases and the J segment 5 bases; nucleotides outside the gene matches: 8. The DNA for the CDR3 is TGTGCCAGCAGTTTGGTCGCGGGGGGAGTAACCGGGGAGCTGTTTTTT. This codes for CASSLVAGGVTGELFF.

This clonotype came up a few times. The chain uses TRBV11-1 and TRBJ2-7; 7 positions agree with TRBD2. With V trimmed by 5 bases and J by 2 bases, 9 bases remained unmatched. The CDR3 consists of 15 residues. Germline CDR1 and CDR2: SGHAT and FQDESV (reference sequence). DNA for the CDR3: TGTGCCAGCAGCCTAGGGGCGGGGGTGACCTACGAGCAGTACTTC. This encodes CASSLGAGVTYEQYF.

This clonotype was found a few times. The chain links TRBV20-1 to TRBJ2-7, with 7 bases fitting TRBD1. V was pared by 6 bases and J by 4 bases, with 9 bases of the junction left unmatched. This CDR3 has 13 amino acids. Germline V lookup: CDR1 DFQATT, CDR2 SNEGSKA (reference sequence). The CDR3 loop is CSARQGPSYEQYF. The CDR3 nucleotides are TGCAGTGCAAGACAGGGTCCCTCATACGAGCAGTACTTC.

This clonotype was recorded many times. The CDR3 is CASRRTTPIYEQYF. The CDR3 nucleotides read TGTGCCAGCAGGCGAACGACTCCCATCTACGAGCAGTACTTC. The chain combines TRBV2 with TRBJ2-7; D call uncertain. Per germline, CDR1 SNHLY and CDR2 FYNNEI. V lost 6 bases and J 3 bases, leaving 15 bases between the germline ends. The CDR3 is 14 amino acids. Full variable domain (remainder filled in from reference TRBV2 and TRBJ2-7): EPEVTQTPSHQVTQMGQEVILRCVPISNHLYFYWYRQILGQKVEFLVSFYNNEISEKSEIFDDQFSVERPDGSNFTLKIRSTKLEDSAMYFCASRRTTPIYEQYFGPGTRLTVT.

This clonotype was seen ten or more times. This CDR3 reads CASSPETNTEAFF. The CDR3 coding sequence is TGTGCCAGCAGCCCAGAAACGAACACTGAAGCTTTCTTT. This chain joins TRBV7-2 and TRBJ1-1; D is unclear. V gave up 5 bases and J gave up 1 base, with 8 bases separating them. The CDR3 sequence is 13 residues long. Germline values: CDR1 SGHTA, CDR2 FQGNSA.

This clonotype has at least ten counts. CDR3 sequence: CASSFPAGYGYTF. The CDR3 region has the DNA TGTGCCAGCAGTTTCCCGGCAGGCTATGGCTACACCTTC. The chain has TRBV12-3 or TRBV12-4 and TRBJ1-2; no reliable D call. Between the trimmed V and J ends, which lost 3 bases and 4 bases, there was a span of 9 bases. This CDR3 comprises 13 residues.

A note on this clonotype: This may stem from a read error, because a much larger clone lies one nucleotide away. The chain has TRBV10-3 and TRBJ2-5; possibly TRBD2 for D (5 bases). The CDR3 loop spans 14 amino acids. Germline values: CDR1 ENHRY, CDR2 SYGVKD. CDR3 nucleotide sequence: TGTGCCATCAGTGAACCGGGAATCCAAGAGACCAAGTACTTC. Amino acid sequence: CAISEPGIQETKYF.

This chain connects TRBV18 to TRBJ2-2; TRBD1 matches 9 bases. Germline CDR1 KGHSH, CDR2 LQKENI. The V segment lost 2 bases and the J segment 5 bases; nucleotides outside the gene matches: 9. There are 17 residues in the CDR3. Written as DNA, the CDR3 is TGTGCCAGCTCACCATCGAGGACAGGGGACTCGACCGGGGAGCTGTTTTTT. It translates to CASSPSRTGDSTGELFF. The whole variable domain, filled in from reference TRBV18 and TRBJ2-2, reads NAGVMQNPRHLVRRRGQEARLRCSPMKGHSHVYWYRQLPEEGLKFMVYLQKENIIDESGMPKERFSAEFPKEGPSILRIQQVVRGDSAAYFCASSPSRTGDSTGELFFGEGSRLTVL.

This clonotype was observed at least ten times. The rearrangement joins TRBV18 to TRBJ1-1, with D hard to call. The germline gives CDR1 KGHSH, CDR2 LQKENI. Trimming removed 4 bases from V and 0 bases from J, with 9 bases in between. The CDR3 runs to 14 residues. The CDR3 here is CASSRASMNTEAFF. CDR3 in DNA: TGTGCCAGCTCACGGGCCAGCATGAACACTGAAGCTTTCTTT. Supplemented by reference TRBV18 and TRBJ1-1, the full variable domain reads NAGVMQNPRHLVRRRGQEARLRCSPMKGHSHVYWYRQLPEEGLKFMVYLQKENIIDESGMPKERFSAEFPKEGPSILRIQQVVRGDSAAYFCASSRASMNTEAFFGQGTRLTVV.

This clonotype was detected ten times or more. V gene TRBV6-6 combines with J gene TRBJ1-1; D remains unclear. The CDR3 loop spans 12 amino acids. Per the germline V gene, CDR1 is MNHNY and CDR2 is SVGAGI (reference sequence). V lost 7 bases to trimming and J lost 9 bases, with 15 bases between them. The CDR3 is CASTPDGTQAFF. DNA of the CDR3: TGTGCCAGCACTCCCGACGGAACACAAGCTTTCTTT.

This clonotype was found many times. V gene TRBV28 combines with J gene TRBJ1-2; maybe TRBD1 (5 bases). CDR3 length: 14 amino acids. Trimming pared 3 bases from V and 7 bases from J, leaving 15 bases between. CDR1 is MDHEN, CDR2 SYDVKM, per germline. CDR3 in DNA: TGTGCCAGCAGTTTGGCGGGGGGGTTAGGTGGCTACACCTTC. It specifies CASSLAGGLGGYTF.

The V call is TRBV27, the J call TRBJ1-2; D may be TRBD1 (5 bases). The CDR3 runs to 13 residues. Trimming left V 5 bases short and J 7 bases short, with 14 bases between. Germline loops: CDR1 MNHEY, CDR2 SMNVEV (reference sequence). The CDR3 sequence is CASSPGAGSGYTF. In DNA form, the CDR3 reads TGTGCCAGCAGTCCAGGCGCAGGGTCTGGCTACACCTTC.

This clonotype was observed at least ten times. The CDR3 sequence is CASSVGIGTVSLETQYF. The CDR3 region has the DNA TGTGCCAGCAGCGTAGGTATCGGGACAGTGTCGTTAGAGACCCAGTACTTC. The chain couples TRBV9 to TRBJ2-5, with TRBD1 identical over 7 bases. Trimming cost V 0 bases and J 4 bases; bases outside gene matches: 12. Germline CDR1 is SGDLS and CDR2 is YYNGEE. This CDR3 spans 17 amino acids.

This clonotype was seen repeatedly, ten times or more. This chain uses TRBV28 with TRBJ2-7, with TRBD1 identical over 7 bases. The CDR3 is 15 residues long. V lost 6 bases, J lost 2 bases, and 10 bases stayed unmatched. Germline CDR1 is MDHEN and CDR2 is SYDVKM. Here the CDR3 DNA reads TGTGCCAGCAGGCATCCGGGACAGTCGACCTACGAGCAGTACTTC. This encodes CASRHPGQSTYEQYF.

This clonotype occurred many times. The chain links TRBV11-2 to TRBJ2-2; either TRBD1 or TRBD2 may supply D (5 bases each). Germline values: CDR1 SGHAT, CDR2 FQNNGV. The CDR3 length is 17 residues. V lost 5 bases to trimming and J lost 1 base, with 17 bases between them. The CDR3 loop reads CASSRVVWGMNTGELFF. In DNA form, the CDR3 reads TGTGCCAGCAGCCGCGTCGTTTGGGGGATGAACACCGGGGAGCTGTTTTTT.

This clonotype was detected many times. This chain uses TRBV28 with TRBJ1-2, with 7 bases identical to TRBD1. This CDR3 is 16 amino acids long. Trimming removed 4 bases from V and 3 bases from J; junction bases left unmatched: 11. Germline lookup yields CDR1 MDHEN and CDR2 SYDVKM. Here the CDR3 reads CASSSLQTGNHYGYTF. The CDR3 DNA reads as TGTGCCAGCAGTTCCCTCCAGACAGGGAACCACTATGGCTACACCTTC.

V usage is TRBV2 and J usage is TRBJ1-1; no clear D. Germline values: CDR1 SNHLY, CDR2 FYNNEI. The CDR3 covers 17 residues. With 0 bases removed from V and 2 bases from J, the gap between germline ends came to 16 bases. This chain's CDR3 is CASSEATGLVFNTEAFF. CDR3 DNA: TGTGCCAGCAGTGAAGCGACCGGGTTAGTGTTTAACACTGAAGCTTTCTTT.

In its sample, this clonotype was seen many times. This CDR3 reads CSVPGNTEAFF. CDR3 nucleotides: TGCAGCGTTCCAGGGAACACTGAAGCTTTCTTT. V is TRBV29-1 and J is TRBJ1-1, with D unresolved. V was cut by 5 bases and J by 1 base, with 5 bases left in between. There are 11 residues in the CDR3. From germline, CDR1 is SQVTM and CDR2 ANQGSEA.

This chain joins TRBV15 and TRBJ1-6; D is unresolved. Trimming shortened V by 0 bases and J by 10 bases, and 10 bases separated the two germline ends. The CDR3 sequence is 14 residues long. Germline V gene sequence: CDR1 LNHNV, CDR2 YYDKDF (reference sequence). The CDR3 sequence is CATSRDGVRSPLHF. For the CDR3, the DNA is TGTGCCACCAGCAGAGATGGGGTGAGGTCACCCCTCCACTTT. The full variable domain, rest sourced from reference TRBV15 and TRBJ1-6, is DAMVIQNPRYQVTQFGKPVTLSCSQTLNHNVMYWYQQKSSQAPKLLFHYYDKDFNNEADTPDNFQSRRPNTSFCFLDIRSPGLGDTAMYLCATSRDGVRSPLHFGNGTRLTVT.

In this sample, this clonotype turned up many times. The chain combines TRBV20-1 with TRBJ1-3, with D tentatively TRBD1 (6 bases). V lost 5 bases and J 4 bases, leaving 15 bases between the germline ends. Germline-derived CDR1 and CDR2 are DFQATT and SNEGSKA (reference sequence). The CDR3 length is 14 residues. The CDR3 DNA follows: TGCAGTGCTCCCAGGGGACAATCCGGAAACACCATATATTTT. Translating gives CSAPRGQSGNTIYF.

J is TRBJ1-6 and V is TRBV27, with no clear D. Trimming removed 11 bases at V and 0 bases at J, with 11 bases between. CDR3 length: 14 amino acids. Germline V CDR1 and CDR2: MNHEY, SMNVEV (reference sequence). The CDR3 sequence is CAEPCASYNSPLHF. CDR3 nucleotide sequence: TGTGCCGAACCATGTGCCTCCTATAATTCACCCCTCCACTTT.

A remark on this clonotype: This clone may be a read error of a much larger clone one base away. This sequence joins TRBV28 and TRBJ1-1; D is perhaps TRBD1 (5 bases). Germline assignment: CDR1 MDHEN and CDR2 SYDVKM. This CDR3 is built from 14 residues. The CDR3 nucleotides are TGTGCCAGCAGTTTGGGGGGGGTGGGCACTGAAGCTTGCTTT. It codes for CASSLGGVGTEACF.

The V call is TRBV30, the J call TRBJ1-1, with unresolved D. CDR1 and CDR2 from the germline V gene are GTSNPN and SVGIG (reference sequence). Trimming left V 0 bases short and J 5 bases short, with 13 bases between. The CDR3 covers 14 residues. CDR3 coding DNA: TGTGCCTGGAGTGTGAGGCTCAGCGGAACTGAAGCTTTCTTT. Translated, it gives CAWSVRLSGTEAFF.

This clonotype was picked up many times. The chain joins TRBV28 to TRBJ2-7, with 8 bases identical to TRBD1. V trimming: 3 bases; J trimming: 0 bases; junction bases outside the gene matches: 4. The CDR3 spans 15 residues. Germline values: CDR1 MDHEN, CDR2 SYDVKM. The CDR3 is CASSLYGTGSYEQYF. DNA for the CDR3: TGTGCCAGCAGTTTGTACGGGACAGGCTCCTACGAGCAGTACTTC.

This clonotype has ten or more counts. The chain links TRBV28 to TRBJ2-7; 8 bases align to TRBD1. V shed 5 bases, J shed 3 bases, and the junction held 0 bases outside the gene matches. Germline assignment: CDR1 MDHEN and CDR2 SYDVKM. The CDR3 spans 12 residues. The CDR3 here is CASSDRGYEQYF. As DNA, the CDR3 is TGTGCCAGCAGTGACAGGGGCTACGAGCAGTACTTC.

This clonotype was seen ten or more times. The rearrangement links TRBV7-2 to TRBJ2-7, with 13 nucleotides matching TRBD2. The CDR3 is made up of 16 amino acids. Germline values: CDR1 SGHTA, CDR2 FQGNSA. Unmatched junction bases numbered 3, after V lost 1 base and J lost 3 bases. The CDR3 sequence: CASSLVGLAGDYEQYF. The CDR3 bases are TGTGCCAGCAGCTTAGTTGGACTAGCGGGGGACTACGAGCAGTACTTC.

This clonotype was counted many times. The rearrangement joins TRBV15 to TRBJ1-5; D not resolved. V was trimmed by 5 bases and J by 2 bases, leaving 10 bases between them. Germline CDR1 is LNHNV and CDR2 is YYDKDF (reference sequence). The CDR3 sequence is 14 residues long. CDR3 nucleotides: TGTGCCACCAGCTCCAGGAGGGGCAATCAGCCCCAGCATTTT. Amino acids: CATSSRRGNQPQHF. Complete variable domain (other parts from reference TRBV15 and TRBJ1-5): DAMVIQNPRYQVTQFGKPVTLSCSQTLNHNVMYWYQQKSSQAPKLLFHYYDKDFNNEADTPDNFQSRRPNTSFCFLDIRSPGLGDTAMYLCATSSRRGNQPQHFGDGTRLSIL.